These T cell receptor beta chains were read from a single sample in a study of shared clonotypes between healthy human individuals. The data were produced by immunoSEQ multiplex PCR, yet TCRdb's version contains in-frame clones alone and is incomplete. The table has 1 million to 1.3 million clones, 70% to 80% seen once. The sample consisted of memory CD4+ T cells from PBMCs. Receptors originate from a man aged 18 to 29 in good health. Some clones in this sample may be carry-over from other donors' samples. CDR3s leave out the opening cysteine and the closing phenylalanine or tryptophan.

V gene: TRBV5-5; CDR3 length: 12; J gene: TRBJ2-5; CDR3 protein: ASSSPGQEGTQY
V gene: TRBV11-2; CDR3 length: 10; J gene: TRBJ1-2; CDR3 protein: ASPRDPDGYT
V gene: TRBV6-6; CDR3 length: 11; J gene: TRBJ1-3; CDR3 protein: ATHRDSGNTIY
V gene: TRBV2; CDR3 length: 13; J gene: TRBJ2-4; CDR3 protein: ASSPDRIAKNIQY
V gene: TRBV20-1; CDR3 length: 8; J gene: TRBJ2-1; CDR3 protein: SAWDYEQF
V gene: TRBV14; CDR3 length: 12; J gene: TRBJ2-7; CDR3 protein: ASSLAGGPYEQY
V gene: TRBV5-1; CDR3 length: 13; J gene: TRBJ2-2; CDR3 protein: ASSLGGDNTGELF
V gene: TRBV4-1; CDR3 length: 14; J gene: TRBJ2-7; CDR3 protein: ASSQDYPSGSYEQY
V gene: TRBV2; CDR3 length: 11; J gene: TRBJ1-3; CDR3 protein: ASSVELGNTIY
V gene: TRBV5-1; CDR3 length: 15; J gene: TRBJ1-1; CDR3 protein: ASSLVPGKRTNTEAF
V gene: TRBV19; CDR3 length: 14; J gene: TRBJ2-2; CDR3 protein: ASRGRANTNTGELF
V gene: TRBV4-2; CDR3 length: 14; J gene: TRBJ2-3; CDR3 protein: ASSQFSGNEGYTQY
V gene: TRBV18; CDR3 length: 12; J gene: TRBJ1-5; CDR3 protein: ASSPGGGSQPQH
V gene: TRBV6-1; CDR3 length: 13; J gene: TRBJ1-1; CDR3 protein: ASRQQGTANTEAF
V gene: TRBV6-5; CDR3 length: 13; J gene: TRBJ2-4; CDR3 protein: ASSYSGVAKNIQY
V gene: TRBV5-1; CDR3 length: 15; J gene: TRBJ2-2; CDR3 protein: ASSWGHGAADTGELF
V gene: TRBV28; CDR3 length: 14; J gene: TRBJ2-3; CDR3 protein: ASSLVRGGYTDTQY
V gene: TRBV10-3; CDR3 length: 12; J gene: TRBJ1-4; CDR3 protein: AISDNIGSEKLF
V gene: TRBV6-1; CDR3 length: 10; J gene: TRBJ2-7; CDR3 protein: ASSEARRGQY
V gene: TRBV18; CDR3 length: 12; J gene: TRBJ2-3; CDR3 protein: ASSPRTFTDTQY
V gene: TRBV28; CDR3 length: 11; J gene: TRBJ2-7; CDR3 protein: ASGGGAIYEQY
V gene: TRBV9; CDR3 length: 11; J gene: TRBJ2-2; CDR3 protein: ASSVLALGELF
V gene: TRBV4-1; CDR3 length: 14; J gene: TRBJ2-3; CDR3 protein: ASSKRRDSSTDTQY
V gene: TRBV9; CDR3 length: 12; J gene: TRBJ2-7; CDR3 protein: ASPARGRSYEQY
V gene: TRBV2; CDR3 length: 12; J gene: TRBJ1-5; CDR3 protein: ASKTTGTPRPQH
V gene: TRBV11-2; CDR3 length: 14; J gene: TRBJ2-7; CDR3 protein: ASSWGGGGGPGEQY
V gene: TRBV4-3; CDR3 length: 15; J gene: TRBJ2-6; CDR3 protein: ASSLRLALSGANVLT
V gene: TRBV2; CDR3 length: 12; J gene: TRBJ1-5; CDR3 protein: ASSFAGRNQPQH
V gene: TRBV28; CDR3 length: 11; J gene: TRBJ2-2; CDR3 protein: ASSWTATGELF
V gene: TRBV9; CDR3 length: 11; J gene: TRBJ2-2; CDR3 protein: ASSVSNTGELF
V gene: TRBV7-2; CDR3 length: 16; J gene: TRBJ1-1; CDR3 protein: ASSLGQGRGGWNTEAF
V gene: TRBV2; CDR3 length: 13; J gene: TRBJ1-1; CDR3 protein: ASRPGHKLNTEAF
V gene: TRBV25-1; CDR3 length: 12; J gene: TRBJ2-2; CDR3 protein: ATSVPGYTGELF
V gene: TRBV9; CDR3 length: 14; J gene: TRBJ2-7; CDR3 protein: ASSVAASGSYYEQY
V gene: TRBV7-3; CDR3 length: 14; J gene: TRBJ2-3; CDR3 protein: ASSQQELAGPDTQY
V gene: TRBV4-1; CDR3 length: 12; J gene: TRBJ1-3; CDR3 protein: ASSQGRGGATIY
V gene: TRBV30; CDR3 length: 13; J gene: TRBJ2-1; CDR3 protein: AWSVRTSGSNEQF
V gene: TRBV14; CDR3 length: 13; J gene: TRBJ2-7; CDR3 protein: ASSQLGQGAYEQY
V gene: TRBV5-1; CDR3 length: 13; J gene: TRBJ2-5; CDR3 protein: ASSSLAGEQETQY